This is a list of T cell receptor beta chains from one sample in a study of siplizumab effects on memory and regulatory T cells. The assay was immunoSEQ multiplex PCR, and TCRdb's table has in-frame clones only and misses some. The sample has approximately 110,000 clones, 90% to 95% seen once. Sequenced input: CD4+ T cells sorted from blood. Receptor source: a human donor in good health. Both conserved end residues are part of each CDR3.

V	length	CDR3
TRBV6-1	14	CASSPTGRINGYTF
TRBV5-4	16	CASSLKKSGSSYEQYF
TRBV30	12	CAWSREDTEAFF
TRBV19	13	CASSIWGRAVAFF
TRBV29-1	14	CSVEDTGGGTEAFF
TRBV11-3	15	CASSPHGGGSTEAFF
TRBV18	13	CASSPGAGDTQYF
TRBV9	13	CARRTELNEKLFF
TRBV12-5	14	CASGLGGFSTEAFF
TRBV7-9	13	CASSPRGRTEAFF
TRBV5-1	13	CASSLGGPYGYTF
TRBV7-2	14	CASSLGGYQEKQYF
TRBV14	15	CASSRFDYPPYEQYF
TRBV18	15	CASSQLDRGDSPLHF
TRBV4-1	14	CASSQRGESYEQYF
TRBV6-6	14	CASSYQGSGYEQYF
TRBV5-4	17	CASSPGGTSGVLNEQFF
TRBV2	13	CASGRYSNQPQHF
TRBV5-1	17	CASSLEVTSQGAGELFF
TRBV7-3	13	CASSRTVQETQYF
TRBV7-8	14	CASSLAGGTDTQYF
TRBV29-1	11	CSVQTGPEAFF
TRBV2	15	CASSGNRGRNTEAFF
TRBV5-1	15	CASSLESRSDNEQFF
TRBV5-1	14	CASSLLGTNYGYTF
TRBV4-2	17	CASSPTGQGVSGNTIYF
TRBV14	12	CASSQVGTEAFF
TRBV5-4	12	CASSLVAGEQYF
TRBV15	17	CATSRPYTGFGANVLTF
TRBV6-1	12	CASQRGTDTQYF
TRBV29-1	13	CSVVLAGGYGYTF
TRBV7-2	14	CASSPSSSGYEQYF
TRBV6-1	11	CASRQTNPLHF
TRBV4-2	15	CASSQDFALMDEQFF
TRBV11-1	16	CASSYPRTSFEDTQYF
TRBV2	18	CASSELRLGGSGGSPLHF
TRBV7-9	14	CASSFTEDNYGYTF
TRBV19	13	CASSDPPYNEQFF
TRBV9	21	CASSVEGGDRGRHYSNQPQHF
TRBV29-1	14	CSVARAGAYNEQFF
TRBV6-1	13	CASSEQAPTEAFF
TRBV5-1	13	CASSAGTPEKLFF
TRBV11-3	15	CASSRGLANTGELFF
TRBV6-5	14	CASSYDQGARAAFF
TRBV30	13	CAWKGGHNTEAFF
TRBV6-1	17	CASSEFFLGLAGFEQFF
TRBV9	14	CASSVGGPQETQYF
TRBV4-3	14	CASSVSPLGYEQYF
TRBV6-1	11	CASTDNYGYTF
TRBV25-1	14	CAKEGHVNTGELFF
TRBV7-6	16	CASSSRVAGGGDEQFF
TRBV5-6	14	CASHTGARTGELFF
TRBV5-8	16	CASSFHRGVLGETQYF
TRBV2	11	CASSELYEQFF
TRBV5-4	14	CASTTGTDGETQYF
TRBV9	13	CASSVEAATEAFF
TRBV7-3	15	CASSLGQGRAYEQYF
TRBV30	12	CAWSRGNQPQHF
TRBV5-1	14	CASSLAGVYNEQFF
TRBV4-2	11	CASSQDYGYTF